The 27 T cell receptor beta chains reported below all come from one sample, sequenced in a study of control samples from healthy donors and cancer patients. Measured with immunoSEQ multiplex PCR; TCRdb has only the in-frame clones, and not every one. The sample has about 55,000 clones; roughly 95% are singletons. The sample taken for sequencing was blood. These receptors originate from a woman between 18 and 29 years old in good health.

The genes are TRBV12-3 or TRBV12-4 and TRBJ2-1; D call uncertain. This CDR3 has 13 amino acids. With 6 bases removed from V and 0 bases from J, the gap between germline ends came to 6 bases. The CDR3 DNA follows: TGTGCCAGCAGGGCGAGCTCCTACAATGAGCAGTTCTTC. Translated: CASRASSYNEQFF.

V gene TRBV7-9 combines with J gene TRBJ1-2; 8 bases agree with TRBD1. The germline gives CDR1 SEHNR, CDR2 FQNEAQ (reference sequence). Trimming cost V 1 base and J 0 bases; bases outside gene matches: 4. CDR3 length equals 16 residues. The CDR3 sequence: CASSLGGTGTNYGYTF. The DNA for the CDR3 is TGTGCCAGCAGCTTAGGGGGGACAGGAACTAACTATGGCTACACCTTC.

This rearrangement joins TRBV6-5 to TRBJ1-6; D gene uncertain. The length of the CDR3 is 11 residues. The germline CDR1 and CDR2 sequences are MNHEY and SVGAGI. V was trimmed by 6 bases and J by 7 bases, leaving 4 bases between them. CDR3 in amino acids: CASSLNSPLHF. The CDR3 region has the DNA TGTGCCAGCAGCTTGAATTCACCCCTCCACTTT.

This clone was seen once. The CDR3 sequence: CAISELGVADTQYF. The CDR3 nucleotides are TGTGCCATCAGTGAGTTAGGGGTGGCAGATACGCAGTATTTT. The rearrangement joins TRBV10-3 to TRBJ2-3, with a tentative D call TRBD1 (5 bases). The germline V and J ends were trimmed by 1 base and 4 bases, with 9 bases remaining between them. The CDR3 sequence is 14 residues long. Germline V gives CDR1 ENHRY, CDR2 SYGVKD.

The rearrangement links TRBV30 to TRBJ1-1, with D perhaps matching TRBD1 (5 bases). V lost 5 bases and J lost 4, with 14 bases in between. This CDR3 comprises 13 residues. From germline, CDR1 is GTSNPN and CDR2 SVGIG (reference sequence). The CDR3 reads CAWGSQGSTEAFF. The CDR3 region has the DNA TGTGCCTGGGGATCGCAGGGAAGCACTGAAGCTTTCTTT.

The chain is built from TRBV7-9 and TRBJ2-3; 15 bases are shared with TRBD2. The germline V gene encodes CDR1 SEHNR and CDR2 FQNEAQ (reference sequence). V gave up 7 bases and J gave up 7 bases; unmatched junction bases: 9. The CDR3 has 16 residues. Here the CDR3 reads CASTQRTSGGANTQYF. CDR3 bases: TGTGCCAGCACCCAACGGACTAGCGGGGGGGCAAATACGCAGTATTTT.

The rearrangement uses TRBV7-9 and TRBJ1-1; 7 bases align to TRBD1. Per germline, CDR1 SEHNR and CDR2 FQNEAQ (reference sequence). Trimming cost V 5 bases and J 6 bases; bases outside gene matches: 6. The CDR3 spans 13 residues. The CDR3 loop is CASSLGTAPEAFF. CDR3 nucleotide sequence: TGTGCCAGCAGCCTGGGGACAGCGCCTGAAGCTTTCTTT.

V is TRBV7-2 and J is TRBJ1-3; possible D gene TRBD1, 5 bases. The CDR3 is made up of 16 amino acids. V was cut by 4 bases and J by 0 bases, with 13 bases left in between. Germline V gene lookup returns CDR1 SGHTA and CDR2 FQGNSA. CDR3 amino acids: CASSSPTGHSGNTIYF. CDR3 sequence (DNA): TGTGCCAGCAGCTCGCCTACAGGACACTCTGGAAACACCATATATTTT.

This sequence joins TRBV4-1 and TRBJ1-2, with D possibly being TRBD1 (6 bases). The CDR3 is 18 amino acids. V was clipped by 0 bases and J by 4 bases, with 21 bases between them. Per the germline V gene, CDR1 is MGHRA and CDR2 is YSYEKL. The CDR3 nucleotides read TGCGCCAGCAGCCAAGAACAGGGAACAAGAGTAGGTAGCTATGGCTACACCTTC. It codes for CASSQEQGTRVGSYGYTF.

This clone was counted once. The chain has TRBV28 and TRBJ1-3; D gene unclear. The germline gives CDR1 MDHEN, CDR2 SYDVKM. V was trimmed by 6 bases and J by 1 base, leaving 25 bases between them. The CDR3 totals 19 residues. Here the CDR3 DNA reads TGTGCCAGCAGGCAAACCCCCTTCCAGACGGGTACTTCTGGAAACACCATATATTTT. Its protein product is CASRQTPFQTGTSGNTIYF. The entire variable domain, with the rest obtained from reference TRBV28 and TRBJ1-3, is as follows: DVKVTQSSRYLVKRTGEKVFLECVQDMDHENMFWYRQDPGLGLRLIYFSYDVKMKEKGDIPEGYSVSREKKERFSLILESASTNQTSMYLCASRQTPFQTGTSGNTIYFGEGSWLTVV.

This chain uses TRBV7-6 with TRBJ2-7, with 10 bases that match TRBD1. V trimming: 5 bases; J trimming: 2 bases; junction bases outside the gene matches: 3. CDR1 and CDR2 from the germline V gene are SGHVS and FNYEAQ. This CDR3 comprises 14 residues. The CDR3 spells CASSAGQGAYEQYF. CDR3 nucleotide sequence: TGTGCCAGCAGCGCAGGACAGGGGGCCTACGAGCAGTACTTC. The full variable domain, in which reference TRBV7-6 and TRBJ2-7 provide the parts outside the CDR3, is GAGVSQSPRYKVTKRGQDVALRCDPISGHVSLYWYRQALGQGPEFLTYFNYEAQQDKSGLPNDRFSAERPEGSISTLTIQRTEQRDSAMYRCASSAGQGAYEQYFGPGTRLTVT.

A few counts support this clone. The rearrangement links TRBV19 to TRBJ2-5; 9 bases fit TRBD2. The ends lost 1 base at V and 4 bases at J; junction bases unmatched: 4. Germline V gives CDR1 LNHDA, CDR2 SQIVND (reference sequence). CDR3 length: 15 residues. CDR3 loop: CASSIGAGGRETQYF. The CDR3 coding sequence is TGTGCCAGTAGTATAGGAGCGGGGGGTAGAGAGACCCAGTACTTC.

The rearrangement uses TRBV28 and TRBJ1-4; D gene unclear. The CDR3 extends over 13 amino acids. V lost 8 bases and J lost 4, with 11 bases in between. Looked up from germline, CDR1 is MDHEN and CDR2 is SYDVKM. CDR3 amino acids: CASERRLNEKLFF. DNA for the CDR3: TGTGCCAGCGAGAGGCGGCTTAATGAAAAACTGTTTTTT.

The gene calls are TRBV6-5 and TRBJ1-1; D remains unclear. This CDR3 region has 14 residues. V was cut by 6 bases and J by 5 bases, with 16 bases left in between. The germline V gene has CDR1 MNHEY and CDR2 SVGAGI. CDR3 DNA: TGTGCCAGCAGCGCGATTTACAGTTCTACTGAAGCTTTCTTT. Translated, it gives CASSAIYSSTEAFF.

The gene calls are TRBV4-2 and TRBJ1-4; 9 nucleotides agree with TRBD1. The CDR3 contains 15 residues. The germline V gene has CDR1 LGHNA and CDR2 YNFKEQ. The V and J ends lost 6 bases and 8 bases, in that order; junction bases with no gene match: 10. DNA for the CDR3: TGTGCCAGCAGTCGATCGCGGGACAGGGACGAAAAACTGTTTTTT. Translated, it gives CASSRSRDRDEKLFF.

This rearrangement joins TRBV18 to TRBJ1-2; a possible D gene is TRBD1 (5 bases). Looked up from germline, CDR1 is KGHSH and CDR2 is LQKENI. Trimming left V 4 bases short and J 0 bases short, with 15 bases between. The CDR3 is 16 amino acids. The DNA for the CDR3 is TGTGCCAGCTCACGAGGCGCGGGGGACCCTAACTATGGCTACACCTTC. It translates to CASSRGAGDPNYGYTF.

The rearrangement uses TRBV4-2 and TRBJ2-6, with D tentatively TRBD1 (5 bases). The CDR3 length is 16 residues. The ends were cut back, 2 bases at V and 2 bases at J, with 10 bases in the middle. The germline gives CDR1 LGHNA, CDR2 YNFKEQ. The CDR3 loop is CASSQIPRAGANVLTF. CDR3 DNA sequence: TGTGCCAGCAGCCAAATCCCCAGGGCTGGGGCCAACGTCCTGACTTTC.

V usage is TRBV9 and J usage is TRBJ1-3; D unclear. This CDR3 contains 16 residues. The V gene's germline CDR1 is SGDLS and CDR2 YYNGEE. The germline V and J ends were trimmed by 3 bases and 3 bases, with 16 bases remaining between them. This chain's CDR3 is CASSAQQNILGNTIYF. Here the CDR3 DNA reads TGTGCCAGCAGCGCCCAACAGAATATCCTTGGAAACACCATATATTTT.

The chain employs TRBV7-2 and TRBJ1-4; a possible D gene is TRBD1 (6 bases). The V gene lost 3 bases and the J gene lost 2 bases, with 10 bases spanning the gap. The CDR3 consists of 15 residues. The germline V gene encodes CDR1 SGHTA and CDR2 FQGNSA. The CDR3 protein is CASSFQTGTNEKLFF. As DNA, the CDR3 is TGTGCCAGCAGCTTCCAGACAGGCACTAATGAAAAACTGTTTTTT.

The CDR3 loop reads CASSSRQGATTFF. CDR3 DNA sequence: TGTGCCAGCAGCTCCCGACAGGGGGCTACTACTTTCTTT. The rearrangement uses TRBV11-3 and TRBJ1-1, with TRBD1 matching 10 bases. J lost 12 bases, V lost 4 bases, and 8 bases had no gene match. CDR1 is SGHNT and CDR2 is YENEEA in the germline V gene. This CDR3 region has 13 residues.

This chain links TRBV18 with TRBJ1-2, with TRBD1 as a possible D gene (5 bases). V lost 4 bases and J 4 bases, leaving 16 bases between the germline ends. Germline lookup yields CDR1 KGHSH and CDR2 LQKENI. This CDR3 has 15 residues. CDR3: CASSLLQAGVYGYTF. The CDR3 DNA reads as TGTGCCAGCTCACTTCTACAGGCCGGGGTCTATGGCTACACCTTC.

CDR3: CASSVDGGARFMEAFF. CDR3 in DNA: TGTGCCAGCAGCGTAGATGGGGGGGCAAGGTTTATGGAAGCTTTCTTT. V and J are TRBV9 and TRBJ1-1, with D possibly being TRBD1 (6 bases). V dropped 0 bases and J dropped 8 bases, with 20 bases sitting between them. The germline CDR1 and CDR2 sequences are SGDLS and YYNGEE. The CDR3 has 16 residues.

The chain uses TRBV4-3 and TRBJ2-7; no clear D gene. V lost 3 bases and J 0 bases, leaving 18 bases between the germline ends. CDR1 and CDR2 (germline): LGHNA, YSLEER. The CDR3 has 17 residues. In DNA, the CDR3 is TGCGCCAGCAGCCAGGACGATGCTGCCGGTGGCTCCTACGAGCAGTACTTC. This gives the protein CASSQDDAAGGSYEQYF.

Judged by abundance, this clone is medium-sized. The genes are TRBV29-1 and TRBJ1-1, with a possible D match to TRBD1 (5 bases). Trimming stripped 5 bases from V and 4 bases from J, with 14 bases between. CDR1 and CDR2 from the germline V gene are SQVTM and ANQGSEA. The CDR3 length is 13 residues. DNA for the CDR3: TGCAGCGTTACACTCAGGGCGGGCACTGAAGCTTTCTTT. Protein: CSVTLRAGTEAFF.

The genes are TRBV2 and TRBJ2-5; D not certain. CDR3 length: 14 amino acids. The germline CDR1 and CDR2 sequences are SNHLY and FYNNEI. V was pared by 7 bases and J by 5 bases, with 17 bases between. The CDR3 DNA follows: TGTGCCAGCATTGCGGCGCTCCCTCTGGAGACCCAGTACTTC. It encodes CASIAALPLETQYF.

The chain carries TRBV11-2 and TRBJ1-2; D is unresolved. V shed 10 bases and J shed 5 bases, with 14 bases lying between them. Germline V lookup: CDR1 SGHAT, CDR2 FQNNGV. This CDR3 is 12 amino acids long. The CDR3 loop reads CATPLGLYGYTF. Here the CDR3 DNA reads TGTGCCACCCCGTTAGGGTTATATGGCTACACCTTC.

V gene TRBV27 combines with J gene TRBJ1-3; 7 bases map to TRBD1. V was pared by 5 bases and J by 4 bases, with 17 bases of the junction left unmatched. Germline V gene sequence: CDR1 MNHEY, CDR2 SMNVEV (reference sequence). The CDR3 has 18 amino acids. The CDR3 protein is CASSPHPPGQTGGNTIYF. Written as DNA, the CDR3 is TGTGCCAGCAGTCCTCATCCCCCGGGACAGACGGGCGGAAACACCATATATTTT.